This TCR beta chain is from a study of blood T cell repertoires in COVID-19. J lost 6 bases, V lost 5 bases, and 6 bases had no gene match. Germline V gene lookup returns CDR1 LNHDA and CDR2 SQIVND (reference sequence). The CDR3 loop spans 13 amino acids. The protocol was immunoSEQ multiplex PCR, while the TCRdb copy is restricted to in-frame clones and leaves out a portion. The repertoire holds more than 140,000 clones, with approximately 82% as singletons. The chain joins TRBV19 to TRBJ1-2, with 7 bases identical to TRBD1. Input material: peripheral blood. The sequence derives from a woman in her 50s in a cohort sampled during active or convalescent COVID-19. This CDR3 is CASSVRQGDGYTF. Written as DNA, the CDR3 is TGTGCCAGTAGTGTAAGACAGGGTGATGGCTACACCTTC.